Listed below are T cell receptor beta chains from one sample, sequenced in a study of CD8+ T cells in alopecia areata. The repertoire was sequenced with immunoSEQ multiplex PCR; TCRdb's copy has only in-frame clones and lacks some. The sample comprises around 150,000 clones, 62% of which are singletons, and 36% rests with the top ten. The sample comprised CD8+ T cells sorted from blood. The receptors here all came from a human donor in good health. Each CDR3 is given with its conserved first and last residue. D genes are given only for firm matches. Only part of the rows carry a size: once, few, many, or a class if the clone is expanded.

clone size,D gene,V gene,J gene,CDR3 protein,CDR3 DNA
-,-,TRBV7-9,TRBJ2-2,CASSLVVLGELFF,TGTGCCAGCAGCTTAGTGGTCCTCGGGGAGCTGTTTTTT
-,TRBD1,TRBV30,TRBJ2-7,CAWGGRDRPTYEQYF,TGTGCCTGGGGAGGGCGGGACAGGCCTACCTACGAGCAGTACTTC
-,-,TRBV27,TRBJ2-3,CASSLGPSHTQYF,TGTGCCAGCAGTTTGGGTCCATCTCATACGCAGTATTTT
-,TRBD1,TRBV29-1,TRBJ2-6,CSVVYRGPGANVLTF,TGCAGCGTTGTCTACAGGGGCCCTGGGGCCAACGTCCTGACTTTC
few,TRBD1,TRBV27,TRBJ2-7,CASRLGQGSYEQYF,TGTGCCAGCAGATTAGGACAGGGGAGCTACGAGCAGTACTTC
-,TRBD1,TRBV28,TRBJ2-7,CASSQGQGTYEQYF,TGTGCCAGCAGCCAAGGACAGGGAACATACGAGCAGTACTTC
-,TRBD1,TRBV10-3,TRBJ2-7,CAIRDSPYEQYF,TGTGCCATCCGGGACAGCCCCTACGAGCAGTACTTC
-,TRBD2,TRBV5-1,TRBJ2-5,CASSLTGGRDFNRTQYF,TGCGCCAGCAGCTTGACGGGAGGCCGGGATTTCAACAGGACCCAGTACTTC
-,-,TRBV9,TRBJ2-1,CASSVGGSSHEQFF,TGTGCCAGCAGCGTAGGGGGTAGCAGCCATGAGCAGTTCTTC
few,TRBD2,TRBV9,TRBJ2-4,CASSVDGEGKNIQYF,TGTGCCAGCAGCGTAGACGGGGAGGGCAAAAACATTCAGTACTTC
once,-,TRBV5-1,TRBJ2-2,CASSLWGAGELFF,TGCGCCAGCAGCTTGTGGGGTGCCGGGGAGCTGTTTTTT
-,-,TRBV7-9,TRBJ2-5,CASSLQEETQYF,TGTGCCAGCAGCTTACAGGAAGAGACCCAGTACTTC
-,TRBD2,TRBV27,TRBJ2-1,CASSSAGEEEQFF,TGTGCCAGCAGTTCAGCGGGAGAGGAGGAGCAGTTCTTC
-,-,TRBV29-1,TRBJ1-2,CSVVVGLYGYTF,TGCAGCGTTGTAGTCGGGCTCTATGGCTACACCTTC
-,-,TRBV6-1,TRBJ2-5,CASSEGAGSRETQYF,TGTGCCAGCAGTGAAGGTGCGGGATCTCGGGAGACCCAGTACTTC
-,-,TRBV12-5,TRBJ2-5,CATTDTAQETQYF,TGTGCTACCACCGATACAGCACAAGAGACCCAGTACTTC
-,-,TRBV28,TRBJ1-1,CASSLISSNSEAFF,TGTGCCAGCAGTTTAATTTCGAGCAACAGTGAAGCTTTCTTT
-,-,TRBV10-3,TRBJ2-7,CAISESNEQYF,TGTGCCATCAGTGAGTCGAACGAGCAGTACTTC
-,-,TRBV11-2,TRBJ2-3,CASSLTDTQYF,TGTGCCAGCAGCTTAACAGATACGCAGTATTTT
-,TRBD2,TRBV9,TRBJ2-1,CASSETSGSRNEQFF,TGTGCCAGCAGCGAGACTAGCGGGAGTAGAAATGAGCAGTTCTTC
-,-,TRBV27,TRBJ1-5,CASSLGFDQPQHF,TGTGCCAGCAGTTTAGGGTTCGATCAGCCCCAGCATTTT
-,-,TRBV5-1,TRBJ2-7,CASSLGAAYEQYF,TGCGCCAGCAGCTTGGGCGCAGCCTACGAGCAGTACTTC
few,-,TRBV5-1,TRBJ2-7,CASSLGGAREQYF,TGCGCCAGCAGCTTGGGCGGGGCACGCGAGCAGTACTTC
-,TRBD1,TRBV15,TRBJ2-5,CATSTVDRDETQYF,TGTGCCACCAGCACAGTGGACAGGGATGAGACCCAGTACTTC